Listed here are 22 T cell receptor beta chains from one sample, sequenced in a study of shared clonotypes between healthy human individuals. Profiling relied on immunoSEQ multiplex PCR, and the TCRdb table lists in-frame clones only, not all of them. This sample carries about a million clones, roughly 72% of them seen once, and the ten largest clones take about 1.5%. What was sequenced was memory CD4+ T cells sorted from blood. Subset noted: CD45RA-negative fraction. The receptors shown here come from a man aged 18 to 29 in good health.

V and J are TRBV4-1 and TRBJ2-2; the D is unclear. The V end lost 3 bases, the J end lost 4 bases, and 9 bases lay between the germline ends. CDR1 and CDR2 from the germline V gene are MGHRA and YSYEKL. The CDR3 consists of 14 residues. The DNA of the CDR3 is TGCGCCAGCAGCCACGGGTACGGCACCGGGGAGCTGTTTTTT. Residues: CASSHGYGTGELFF.

The chain uses TRBV19 and TRBJ2-3; the match to TRBD1 covers 12 bases. In germline, CDR1 is LNHDA, CDR2 SQIVND (reference sequence). The CDR3 loop spans 16 amino acids. J was trimmed by 6 bases and V by 5 bases; bases with no gene match: 9. CDR3 DNA: TGTGCCAGTAGTCCCGGGACAGGGGGCCGGTCGGATACGCAGTATTTT. Translated: CASSPGTGGRSDTQYF.

This clone was seen a handful of times. The J gene is TRBJ2-3, the V gene TRBV4-3, with 7 bases identical to TRBD2. Germline V gives CDR1 LGHNA, CDR2 YSLEER. V was pared by 1 base and J by 2 bases, with 6 bases of the junction left unmatched. The length of the CDR3 is 16 residues. The CDR3 DNA reads TGCGCCAGCAGCCAAGGAGCGGGGATCAACACAGATACGCAGTATTTT. It yields the protein CASSQGAGINTDTQYF.

The chain has TRBV7-2 and TRBJ2-2; D might be TRBD1 (6 bases). Germline V gene lookup returns CDR1 SGHTA and CDR2 FQGNSA. CDR3 length equals 14 residues. V was cut by 2 bases and J by 5 bases, with 9 bases left in between. As DNA, the CDR3 is TGTGCCAGCAGCTTACAGGGGAGAACCGGGGAGCTGTTTTTT. Translating it yields CASSLQGRTGELFF.

The table lists this clone with many counts. This same CDR3 is encoded by further DNA sequences in the sample. This chain uses TRBV2 with TRBJ2-1, with 7 bases lining up with TRBD1. The V and J ends lost 4 bases and 4 bases, in that order; junction bases with no gene match: 1. The CDR3 is 13 residues long. Germline V gene lookup returns CDR1 SNHLY and CDR2 FYNNEI. As DNA, the CDR3 is TGTGCCAGCAGTGGACAGGGATACAATGAGCAGTTCTTC. It codes for CASSGQGYNEQFF. Full variable domain (missing parts from reference TRBV2 and TRBJ2-1): EPEVTQTPSHQVTQMGQEVILRCVPISNHLYFYWYRQILGQKVEFLVSFYNNEISEKSEIFDDQFSVERPDGSNFTLKIRSTKLEDSAMYFCASSGQGYNEQFFGPGTRLTVL.

The gene calls are TRBV2 and TRBJ2-7; D gene ambiguous. The germline CDR1 and CDR2 sequences are SNHLY and FYNNEI. This CDR3 has 14 residues. Trimming left V 2 bases short and J 2 bases short, with 10 bases between. As DNA, the CDR3 is TGTGCCAGCAGTGAATCAGACAACGCCTACGAGCAGTACTTC. Its translation: CASSESDNAYEQYF.

As for this clone: Other nucleotide sequences from this sample produce the same CDR3. The chain has TRBV18 and TRBJ1-6, with D uncertain. V lost 6 bases to trimming and J lost 8 bases, with 14 bases between them. Germline CDR1 is KGHSH and CDR2 is LQKENI. The CDR3 runs 14 residues. The CDR3 spells CASSPTTGDSPLHF. The CDR3 region has the DNA TGTGCCAGCTCCCCGACCACTGGCGATTCACCCCTCCACTTT.

Turning to this clone: A much larger clonotype is one base distant, so this may be a read error. V and J are TRBV5-8 and TRBJ2-7; no clear D gene. The CDR3 loop spans 11 amino acids. Germline V CDR1 and CDR2: SGHTS, YDEGEE. V was cut by 4 bases and J by 3 bases, with 5 bases left in between. CDR3 DNA sequence: TGTGCCAGCAGCAATCTCTACGAGCAGTACTTC. Translated: CASSNLYEQYF.

The chain joins TRBV5-4 to TRBJ2-1; 11 bases are a match to TRBD2. The CDR3 extends over 18 amino acids. Germline-derived CDR1 and CDR2 are SGHNT and YYREEE (reference sequence). The junction had 9 bases not matched to a gene; V was cut back by 4 bases and J by 0 bases. This CDR3 reads CASSPSSGGASSYNEQFF. CDR3 nucleotides: TGTGCCAGCAGCCCCAGTAGCGGGGGGGCGAGCTCCTACAATGAGCAGTTCTTC.

Of note for this clone: Other DNA sequences in this sample translate to the same CDR3. The V and J genes are TRBV29-1 and TRBJ1-5, with 7 bases that match TRBD1. Germline V gene lookup returns CDR1 SQVTM and CDR2 ANQGSEA. V shed 6 bases and J 2 bases; nucleotides not matched to a gene: 4. This CDR3 region has 13 residues. CDR3 region: CSVRQGGNQPQHF. The CDR3 bases are TGCAGCGTCAGACAGGGAGGCAATCAGCCCCAGCATTTT.

In this sample, this clone turned up a few times. V usage is TRBV13 and J usage is TRBJ2-3, with TRBD1 identical over 10 bases. The CDR3 runs 15 residues. V was clipped by 5 bases and J by 3 bases; unmatched bases: 5. CDR1 is PRHDT and CDR2 is FYEKMQ in the germline V gene (reference sequence). The CDR3: CASSLDRGQTDTQYF. CDR3 DNA sequence: TGTGCCAGCAGCCTCGACAGGGGGCAGACAGATACGCAGTATTTT.

The J gene is TRBJ1-6, the V gene TRBV5-4; 10 bases align to TRBD1. The germline gives CDR1 SGHNT, CDR2 YYREEE (reference sequence). Trimming at V came to 4 bases and at J to 10 bases, leaving 8 bases not matched to a gene. The CDR3 totals 15 residues. CDR3 nucleotide sequence: TGTGCCAGCAGCCCCCGGGACAGGGGTTTCTCACCCCTCCACTTT. Amino acids: CASSPRDRGFSPLHF.

The chain recombines TRBV5-1 with TRBJ1-1; 8 nucleotides agree with TRBD1. Trimming cost V 4 bases and J 11 bases; bases outside gene matches: 7. The germline gives CDR1 SGHRS, CDR2 YFSETQ. The CDR3 spans 12 residues. CDR3: CASSGTGGEAFF. In DNA form, the CDR3 reads TGCGCCAGCAGCGGCACAGGGGGAGAGGCTTTCTTT.

The chain couples TRBV5-5 to TRBJ2-1; 7 positions agree with TRBD1. The CDR3 sequence is 19 residues long. The germline V gene encodes CDR1 SGHKS and CDR2 YYEKEE (reference sequence). V dropped 1 base and J dropped 0; count of bases not matched to a gene: 13. The CDR3 coding sequence is TGTGCCAGCAGCTTGAAATCAAAGCTCGGGACAGTCTCCTACAATGAGCAGTTCTTC. This sequence encodes CASSLKSKLGTVSYNEQFF.

The chain employs TRBV9 and TRBJ2-1, with TRBD1 matching over 7 bases. The CDR3 spans 12 residues. Losses at the gene ends were 4 bases for V and 16 bases for J; bases not matched to a gene: 11. Per germline, CDR1 SGDLS and CDR2 YYNGEE. In DNA form, the CDR3 reads TGTGCCAGCAGCTCCTCCAGAGGGGGCACATTCTTC. Translating it yields CASSSSRGGTFF.

About this clone: This CDR3 is also generated by other DNA sequences in the sample. V and J are TRBV5-1 and TRBJ2-2; possible D gene TRBD1, 6 bases. V dropped 4 bases and J dropped 1 base, with 8 bases sitting between them. Germline V gene sequence: CDR1 SGHRS, CDR2 YFSETQ. The CDR3 has 14 amino acids. The CDR3 nucleotides read TGCGCCAGCAGCCTGGGACAGAACACCGGGGAGCTGTTTTTT. Amino acids: CASSLGQNTGELFF.

In this sample, this clone turned up a few times. The chain joins TRBV15 to TRBJ1-2; 7 bases line up with TRBD1. The CDR3 consists of 15 residues. The V gene end was trimmed by 0 bases and the J gene end by 7 bases; junction bases not matched to a gene: 8. Germline CDR1 LNHNV, CDR2 YYDKDF (reference sequence). CDR3 coding DNA: TGTGCCACCAGCAGAGAGTTGACAGGGATGGGTGGCTACACCTTC. Its translation: CATSRELTGMGGYTF.

This chain links TRBV7-2 with TRBJ2-7; 8 nucleotides align to TRBD2. J lost 5 bases, V lost 1 base, and 10 bases had no gene match. The CDR3 loop spans 16 amino acids. CDR1 SGHTA and CDR2 FQGNSA come from the germline V gene. CDR3 sequence (DNA): TGTGCCAGCAGCTTAGAGACCGTAGCGGGACTTGACGAGCAGTACTTC. This translates into CASSLETVAGLDEQYF. The full variable domain, completed using reference TRBV7-2 and TRBJ2-7, is GAGVSQSPSNKVTEKGKDVELRCDPISGHTALYWYRQSLGQGLEFLIYFQGNSAPDKSGLPSDRFSAERTGGSVSTLTIQRTQQEDSAVYLCASSLETVAGLDEQYFGPGTRLTVT.

This clone has more than one count but fewer than ten. The same CDR3 also results from other DNA sequences found in this sample. V usage is TRBV30 and J usage is TRBJ2-6; D uncertain. Looked up from germline, CDR1 is GTSNPN and CDR2 is SVGIG (reference sequence). This CDR3 has 12 amino acids. Trimming removed 5 bases from V and 2 bases from J, with 4 bases in between. CDR3 protein: CAWSAGANVLTF. The CDR3 coding sequence is TGTGCCTGGTCGGCTGGGGCCAACGTCCTGACTTTC.

This chain uses TRBV7-6 with TRBJ2-2; 9 bases align to TRBD2. The CDR3 has 16 amino acids. Germline V gene data show CDR1 as SGHVS and CDR2 as FNYEAQ. J lost 1 base, V lost 6 bases, and 6 bases had no gene match. The DNA of the CDR3 is TGTGCCAGCAGTCATACTAGCGGGTTGAACACCGGGGAGCTGTTTTTT. Translated, it gives CASSHTSGLNTGELFF.

J is TRBJ2-7 and V is TRBV6-1; D is ambiguous. The CDR3 covers 15 residues. Germline assignment: CDR1 MNHNS and CDR2 SASEGT. Trimming removed 2 bases at V and 4 bases at J, with 15 bases between. This chain's CDR3 is CASSETSGNGYEQYF. CDR3 coding DNA: TGTGCCAGCAGTGAAACAAGTGGGAACGGGTACGAGCAGTACTTC.

This rearrangement joins TRBV5-1 to TRBJ2-5; D gene ambiguous. V lost 2 bases, J lost 5 bases, and 13 bases lay in between. This CDR3 comprises 14 residues. The germline V gene encodes CDR1 SGHRS and CDR2 YFSETQ. The CDR3: CASSLNLPGETQYF. As DNA, the CDR3 is TGCGCCAGCAGCTTAAACCTCCCTGGGGAGACCCAGTACTTC. Combining the CDR3 with reference TRBV5-1 and TRBJ2-5 gives the whole variable domain KAGVTQTPRYLIKTRGQQVTLSCSPISGHRSVSWYQQTPGQGLQFLFEYFSETQRNKGNFPGRFSGRQFSNSRSEMNVSTLELGDSALYLCASSLNLPGETQYFGPGTRLLVL.